These T cell receptor beta chains were read from a single sample in a study of T cell responses to AZD1222 COVID-19 vaccine. Produced via immunoSEQ multiplex PCR; TCRdb's table is partial and in-frame only. The data contain about 160,000 clones, 90% of them singletons. The sample in question was peripheral blood, obtained 28 days after the second AZD1222 dose. These receptor sequences come from an adult who received the AZD1222 COVID-19 vaccine. Each CDR3 is given with its conserved first and last residue. Each record gives: clone size, V gene, J gene, D gene, CDR3 protein, CDR3 DNA. A D gene is named only where the DNA matches it firmly. Some rows have no size entry. The others give once, few or many, or a class for an expanded clone.

few	TRBV24-1	TRBJ2-1	TRBD2	CATSSSGSAYNEQFF	TGTGCCACCAGTTCGAGCGGGAGTGCCTACAATGAGCAGTTCTTC
NA	TRBV29-1	TRBJ1-2	NA	CSVRQNYGYTF	TGCAGCGTTCGGCAGAACTATGGCTACACCTTC
NA	TRBV6-2/TRBV6-3	TRBJ2-5	NA	CASSYGAYQETQYF	TGTGCCAGCAGTTACGGTGCGTACCAAGAGACCCAGTACTTC
NA	TRBV5-6	TRBJ1-1	NA	CASSPPRSMNTEAFF	TGTGCCAGCAGCCCTCCCCGCAGCATGAACACTGAAGCTTTCTTT
once	TRBV7-9	TRBJ1-4	NA	CASSLATNEKLFF	TGTGCCAGCAGCTTAGCAACTAATGAAAAACTGTTTTTT
NA	TRBV27	TRBJ2-7	NA	CASSFPAPLGRSRYEQYF	TGTGCCAGCAGTTTCCCCGCCCCCCTAGGCCGATCCAGGTACGAGCAGTACTTC
NA	TRBV6-6	TRBJ1-4	NA	CASSYVSFNEKLFF	TGTGCCAGCAGTTACGTCAGCTTTAATGAAAAACTGTTTTTT
NA	TRBV2	TRBJ2-1	TRBD1	CASTTTGGINEQFF	TGTGCCAGCACTACGACAGGGGGGATCAATGAGCAGTTCTTC
NA	TRBV4-1	TRBJ1-1	NA	CASSQGAGNTEAFF	TGCGCCAGCAGCCAAGGGGCAGGGAACACTGAAGCTTTCTTT
NA	TRBV27	TRBJ1-1	TRBD1	CASSPQNRGEAFF	TGTGCCAGCAGTCCCCAGAACAGGGGTGAAGCTTTCTTT
NA	TRBV5-1	TRBJ1-2	NA	CASSLDGGFYGYTF	TGCGCCAGCAGCTTGGATGGGGGCTTCTATGGCTACACCTTC
NA	TRBV9	TRBJ2-1	TRBD2	CASSVGSSGRSYNEQFF	TGTGCCAGCAGCGTAGGGTCTAGCGGGAGGTCCTACAATGAGCAGTTCTTC
few	TRBV2	TRBJ1-1	NA	CASSTRDTEAFF	TGTGCCAGCAGTACCAGGGACACTGAAGCTTTCTTT
NA	TRBV20-1	TRBJ2-3	NA	CSATATDTQYF	TGCAGTGCTACAGCCACAGATACGCAGTATTTT
NA	TRBV5-8	TRBJ2-6	NA	CASSRVYVLTF	TGTGCCAGTTCACGGGTATACGTCCTGACTTTC
NA	TRBV5-5	TRBJ1-1	NA	CASSFGNMNTEAFF	TGTGCCAGCAGCTTTGGGAATATGAACACTGAAGCTTTCTTT
NA	TRBV4-1	TRBJ1-1	TRBD1	CASSQAVTGDTEAFF	TGCGCCAGCAGCCAAGCTGTTACAGGGGACACTGAAGCTTTCTTT
few	TRBV7-8	TRBJ2-7	NA	CASSPDSTYEQYF	TGTGCCAGCAGCCCCGACAGTACCTACGAGCAGTACTTC
NA	TRBV6-5	TRBJ1-5	TRBD1	CASEDRSNQPQHF	TGTGCCAGCGAGGACAGGAGCAATCAGCCCCAGCATTTT
NA	TRBV6-5	TRBJ2-2	TRBD1	CASTFDRGNTGELFF	TGTGCCAGCACCTTCGACAGGGGAAACACCGGGGAGCTGTTTTTT
NA	TRBV24-1	TRBJ2-7	NA	CATSDSLTTPYEQYF	TGTGCCACCAGTGATTCTCTTACAACACCCTACGAGCAGTACTTC
NA	TRBV7-6	TRBJ2-1	TRBD2	CASSRGGTISYNEQFF	TGTGCCAGCAGCCGGGGGGGTACGATCTCCTACAATGAGCAGTTCTTC
once	TRBV5-1	TRBJ2-7	TRBD2	CASSRPTGTSLDEQYF	TGCGCCAGCAGCCGCCCCACCGGGACTAGCTTGGACGAGCAGTACTTC
NA	TRBV11-2	TRBJ1-1	NA	CASSLLPNTEAFF	TGTGCCAGCAGCTTACTTCCGAACACTGAAGCTTTCTTT
NA	TRBV19	TRBJ1-1	TRBD1	CASSIASRGGTEAFF	TGTGCCAGTAGTATCGCCTCCAGGGGGGGGACTGAAGCTTTCTTT
NA	TRBV19	TRBJ1-1	NA	CASSIRTGSGTEAFF	TGTGCCAGTAGTATAAGAACAGGGTCAGGCACTGAAGCTTTCTTT
NA	TRBV19	TRBJ1-3	TRBD1	CASRITGGLAGNTIYF	TGTGCCAGTAGGATTACAGGGGGCTTAGCTGGAAACACCATATATTTT
NA	TRBV18	TRBJ1-3	TRBD1	CASSPTGGYSGNTIYF	TGTGCCAGCTCACCAACAGGGGGTTACTCTGGAAACACCATATATTTT
NA	TRBV12-3/TRBV12-4	TRBJ1-5	NA	CASRTEQNQPQHF	TGTGCCAGCCGGACGGAACAAAATCAGCCCCAGCATTTT
NA	TRBV23-1	TRBJ1-1	NA	CASSQSRGRTEAFF	TGCGCCAGCAGTCAATCGCGGGGGAGGACTGAAGCTTTCTTT
NA	TRBV24-1	TRBJ1-4	TRBD1	CATSEPRGRFEKLFF	TGTGCCACCAGTGAGCCGAGGGGGCGATTCGAAAAACTGTTTTTT
NA	TRBV5-4	TRBJ1-1	NA	CASSLKMNTEAFF	TGTGCCAGCAGCTTAAAGATGAACACTGAAGCTTTCTTT
NA	TRBV6-6	TRBJ1-6	TRBD1	CASSWDRENNSPLHF	TGTGCCAGCAGTTGGGACAGGGAGAATAATTCACCCCTCCACTTT
NA	TRBV5-1	TRBJ1-5	NA	CASSLGGRQPQHF	TGCGCCAGCAGCTTGGGGGGACGGCAGCCCCAGCATTTT
NA	TRBV10-3	TRBJ1-2	NA	CAISDIRVDYGYTF	TGTGCCATCAGTGATATCCGGGTCGACTATGGCTACACCTTC
NA	TRBV12-5	TRBJ1-1	TRBD1	CASGRGQGAPEAFF	TGTGCTAGTGGCCGAGGACAGGGGGCGCCTGAAGCTTTCTTT
NA	TRBV6-1	TRBJ1-4	TRBD1	CASSDAGTGFFREKLFF	TGTGCCAGCAGTGATGCCGGGACAGGTTTTTTTAGAGAAAAACTGTTTTTT
NA	TRBV5-6	TRBJ1-2	TRBD1	CASSLAGVEQGANGYTF	TGTGCCAGCAGCTTGGCCGGGGTTGAACAGGGGGCGAATGGCTACACCTTC
NA	TRBV2	TRBJ1-2	TRBD1	CASSSYPQGARRDGYTF	TGTGCCAGCTCATCATACCCACAGGGGGCGCGGAGGGATGGCTACACCTTC
NA	TRBV4-1	TRBJ1-1	NA	CASSLNTANTEAFF	TGCGCCAGCAGCCTGAATACAGCGAACACTGAAGCTTTCTTT
once	TRBV11-2	TRBJ1-1	TRBD1	CASSLGQGARKNTEAFF	TGTGCCAGCAGCTTAGGGCAGGGGGCGCGGAAGAACACTGAAGCTTTCTTT
NA	TRBV5-4	TRBJ2-7	NA	CASSSPRGGPKGEQYF	TGTGCCAGCAGCTCCCCCCGGGGAGGCCCGAAAGGAGAGCAGTACTTC
NA	TRBV6-1	TRBJ2-1	TRBD2	CASSDGWGGNEQFF	TGTGCCAGCAGTGATGGTTGGGGGGGCAATGAGCAGTTCTTC
once	TRBV24-1	TRBJ2-1	NA	CATSDYTMGGSYNEQFF	TGTGCCACCAGTGATTATACGATGGGAGGCTCCTACAATGAGCAGTTCTTC
NA	TRBV2	TRBJ2-1	NA	CASSEDSPKDEQFF	TGTGCCAGCAGTGAGGACAGCCCCAAAGATGAGCAGTTCTTC
NA	TRBV19	TRBJ2-1	NA	CASSILIGYSNEQFF	TGTGCCAGTAGTATTCTCATCGGGTATAGCAATGAGCAGTTCTTC
once	TRBV7-9	TRBJ2-5	NA	CATLGETQYF	TGTGCCACGCTAGGCGAGACCCAGTACTTC
NA	TRBV14	TRBJ2-2	NA	CASAEIAVTGELFF	TGTGCCAGCGCAGAGATAGCGGTCACCGGGGAGCTGTTTTTT
NA	TRBV30	TRBJ2-2	NA	CAWCVLGGTGELFF	TGTGCCTGGTGTGTCTTGGGTGGCACCGGGGAGCTGTTTTTT
NA	TRBV2	TRBJ2-7	NA	CASRLRYEQYF	TGTGCCAGCAGGCTAAGGTACGAGCAGTACTTC
NA	TRBV21-1	TRBJ1-5	NA	CASSKAATGPQPQHF	TGTGCCAGCAGCAAAGCCGCGACAGGGCCTCAGCCCCAGCATTTT
NA	TRBV12-5	TRBJ1-3	NA	CASGLAGTRGISQF	TGTGCTAGTGGTTTGGCCGGGACGCGGGGAATATCCCAATTT
NA	TRBV7-8	TRBJ2-7	NA	CASSLVGVYLTEQYF	TGTGCCAGCAGCTTAGTGGGTGTCTACTTAACGGAGCAGTACTTC
few	TRBV27	TRBJ2-3	TRBD2	CASNWGGTQYF	TGTGCCAGCAACTGGGGGGGTACGCAGTATTTT
once	TRBV6-2/TRBV6-3	TRBJ2-5	TRBD2	CASSYGGRAGETQYF	TGTGCCAGCAGTTACGGCGGGAGGGCTGGAGAGACCCAGTACTTC
NA	TRBV3-1/TRBV3-2	TRBJ2-7	TRBD1	CASSLQGAYEQYF	TGTGCCAGCAGCCTACAGGGGGCCTACGAGCAGTACTTC
NA	TRBV12-5	TRBJ2-1	TRBD2	CASGLARVRQGTSGRVDEQFF	TGTGCTAGTGGTTTGGCCCGGGTCCGACAGGGAACTAGCGGGAGGGTCGATGAGCAGTTCTTC
NA	TRBV14	TRBJ1-1	TRBD1	CASSQETGRTEAFF	TGTGCCAGCAGCCAAGAGACAGGGCGGACTGAAGCTTTCTTT
NA	TRBV6-5	TRBJ1-2	TRBD1	CASSYGAGGYTF	TGTGCCAGCAGTTACGGGGCAGGGGGTTACACCTTC